The clone carrying this T cell receptor beta chain was observed at least ten times. Its specificity is unknown. V lost 3 bases and J lost 4; bases outside the gene matches: 6. CDR3 size: 16 residues. This entry belongs to a study of T cells in Graves' hyperthyroidism and ophthalmopathy. The study, taken as a whole, reports: Ophthalmopathy cases were set apart from stable hyperthyroidism by a 13 V-J model.

TCR beta CDR3 regions were amplified from RNA. Using the HTBI primer set, a first-round RT-PCR was run on the TCR CDR3. TCRdb redid the calling of the multiplex PCR reads with MiXCR, one entry per CDR3 protein. The profile covers roughly 330,000 distinct CDR3 sequences, with approximately 16% appearing a single time and around 33% taken by the ten largest. The rearrangement joins TRBV12-3 or TRBV12-4 to TRBJ1-3, with 10 positions matching TRBD1. The clonotype comes from a man between 25 and 39 years old with Graves' hyperthyroidism. Input material: blood. CDR3 in amino acids: CASSFGTGDAGNTIYF. The CDR3 nucleotides are TGTGCCAGCAGTTTTGGGACAGGGGATGCCGGAAACACCATATATTTT.